This TCR beta chain was recovered during a study of blood T cell repertoires in COVID-19. The overall study: Whether acute or convalescent, the COVID-19 samples came from the United States, Italy and Spain. From T cells, B-cell-depleted T cells, or PBMCs came the material, which was cDNA or gDNA.

Per the original methods: Estimation of nucleated cell counts was performed using reference gene primer amplification. The data were produced by immunoSEQ multiplex PCR, yet TCRdb's version contains in-frame clones alone and is incomplete. The V and J calls and clone size are taken from that table; D and trimming were inferred from the DNA. The data show 97,000 or so clones, with around four fifths seen just once and 4.5% held by the top ten. Germline values: CDR1 SNHLY, CDR2 FYNNEI. V was trimmed by 3 bases and J by 2 bases, leaving 10 bases between them. The CDR3 length is 14 residues. This TCR was recovered from a human donor in a cohort sampled during active COVID-19. The sequencing input was peripheral blood. The chain uses TRBV2 and TRBJ2-5; D is possibly TRBD1 (5 bases). The CDR3 sequence: CASSDHWTQETQYF. The CDR3 DNA reads TGTGCCAGCAGTGATCACTGGACACAAGAGACCCAGTACTTC.